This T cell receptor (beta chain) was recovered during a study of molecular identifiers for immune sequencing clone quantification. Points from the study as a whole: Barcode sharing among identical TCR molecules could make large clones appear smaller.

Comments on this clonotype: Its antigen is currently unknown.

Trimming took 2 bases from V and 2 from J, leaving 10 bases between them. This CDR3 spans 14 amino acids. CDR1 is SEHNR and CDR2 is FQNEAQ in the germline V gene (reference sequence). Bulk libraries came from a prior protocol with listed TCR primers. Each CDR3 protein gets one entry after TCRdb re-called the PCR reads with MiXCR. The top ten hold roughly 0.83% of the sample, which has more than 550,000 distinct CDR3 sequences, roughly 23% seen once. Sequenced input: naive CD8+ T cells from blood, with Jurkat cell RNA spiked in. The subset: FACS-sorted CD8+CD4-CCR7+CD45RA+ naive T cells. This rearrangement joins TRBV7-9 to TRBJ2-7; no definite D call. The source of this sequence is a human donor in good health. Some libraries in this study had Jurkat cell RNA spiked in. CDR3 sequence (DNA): TGTGCCAGCAGCTTACCGGGTGAACCCTACGAGCAGTACTTC. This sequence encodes CASSLPGEPYEQYF.